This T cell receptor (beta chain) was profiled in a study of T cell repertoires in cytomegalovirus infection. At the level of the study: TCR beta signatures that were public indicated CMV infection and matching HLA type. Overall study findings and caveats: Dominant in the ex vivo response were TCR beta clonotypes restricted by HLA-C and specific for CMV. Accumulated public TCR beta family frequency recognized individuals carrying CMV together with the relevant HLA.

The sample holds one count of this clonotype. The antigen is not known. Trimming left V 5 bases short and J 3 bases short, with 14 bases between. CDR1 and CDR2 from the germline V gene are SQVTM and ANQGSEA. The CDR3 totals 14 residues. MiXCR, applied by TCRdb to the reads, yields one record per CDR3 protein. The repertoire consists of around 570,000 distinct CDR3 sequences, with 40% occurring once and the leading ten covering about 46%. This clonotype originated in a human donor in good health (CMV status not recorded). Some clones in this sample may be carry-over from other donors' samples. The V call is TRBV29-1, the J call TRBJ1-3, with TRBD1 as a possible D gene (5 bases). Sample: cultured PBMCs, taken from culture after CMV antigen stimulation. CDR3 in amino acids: CSVLWRGLGNTIYF. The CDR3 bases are TGCAGCGTTCTGTGGAGGGGTCTTGGAAACACCATATATTTT.